These T cell receptor beta chains were read from a single sample in a study of T cells in Graves' hyperthyroidism and ophthalmopathy. MiXCR, applied by TCRdb to the multiplex PCR reads, yields one record per CDR3 protein. This table has 550,000 to 800,000 distinct CDR3 sequences, around 16% appearing once. Sequenced sample: blood. These receptors originate from a man in his fifties with Graves' hyperthyroidism. CDR3s leave out the opening cysteine and the closing phenylalanine or tryptophan. A clone size is listed for some rows: how often the clone was seen (once, few, many), or a class if it is expanded.

>few|TRBV19
ASRITGASSDTQY
>many|TRBV28
ASRGTDSSYEQY
>-|TRBV19
ASSIIRGQPQH
>once|TRBV7-8
ASSSFGIAYEQY
>many|TRBV28
ASTLGGLSATEQF
>many|TRBV10-3
AISENYNEQF
>many|TRBV27
ASSLGGASTDTQY
>-|TRBV6-2/TRBV6-3
ASSYPRGGDEQF
>many|TRBV19
ASSMYAADNEQF
>many|TRBV12-3/TRBV12-4
ASSPQGTVGDTQY
>many|TRBV27
ASRTSGSGGNEQF
>-|TRBV6-5
ASSYLTGEDYGYT
>many|TRBV20-1
SARKRDSEYQETQY
>few|TRBV4-3
ASSQGTSGSINEQF
>many|TRBV28
ASSPWGAGGYNEQF
>-|TRBV29-1
SVGSRGGQPQH
>-|TRBV5-8
ASSLVRTDNEQY
>many|TRBV19
ASSPRTGVGGTEAF
>-|TRBV7-9
DSSPLGDSEKLF
>many|TRBV24-1
ATERGNTGELF
>many|TRBV7-9
ASSLDTHYEQY
>-|TRBV19
ASSIAGGELF
>many|TRBV30
AYEGLAGDTQY
>many|TRBV11-2
ASSVDRNTGELF
>many|TRBV4-1
ASSRRPGEDTEAF
>many|TRBV27
ASSLSLAGVNEQF
>-|TRBV10-1
AIGLGLEYEQY
>-|TRBV28
ASIGSAGRKTNEQF
>many|TRBV12-3/TRBV12-4
ASSPYIRYEQY
>few|TRBV6-1
ASRAGTSGNYEQF
>many|TRBV28
ASSFLGGEATGELF
>-|TRBV28
ASRRAGRYTEAF
>-|TRBV20-1
SARDPGLAGAGLYNEQF
>once|TRBV6-1
ASRRQTSNQPQH
>many|TRBV27
ASIPQHRGLNNEQF
>few|TRBV9
ASSGGTSGMNEQF
>many|TRBV18
ASSPERSREAF
>-|TRBV28
ASSPGTGVPGELF
>-|TRBV12-3/TRBV12-4
ASSFVDYLLGDTQY
>many|TRBV7-2
ASSFGYRTNDEQY
>-|TRBV4-2
ASSQDPQGAGEQF
>-|TRBV30
AWRAGYGYT
>many|TRBV10-2
ASSDLAGVQPYEQY
>-|TRBV30
ASRVRDQETQY
>many|TRBV12-3/TRBV12-4
ASSPSPLNTEAF